The 3 T cell receptor beta chains below come from one sample, sequenced in a study of cytomegalovirus exposure and HLA in healthy donors (dated by TCRdb to about 2017). The library was made by the immunoSEQ multiplex PCR assay. For the multiplex PCR, a mixture combining 60 forward primers for TCR Vbeta segments and 13 reverse primers for TCR Jbeta segments was used. Not all clones reach the TCRdb copy of this immuneACCESS table, which keeps in-frame sequences only. Checked studies attribute under half of the gap to unresolved V genes and leave the rest unexplained. The sample yields about 120,000 clones; more than 70% were counted once. The ten largest clones represent approximately 0.97% of the sample. Sequenced material: PBMCs. Receptors were obtained from a human donor in good health.

The rearrangement links TRBV6-5 to TRBJ1-4, with D perhaps matching TRBD1 (6 bases). This CDR3 has 15 residues. V was cut by 5 bases and J by 7 bases, with 17 bases left in between. Germline V lookup: CDR1 MNHEY, CDR2 SVGAGI. The CDR3 reads CASSGSQGRGEKLFF. The CDR3 DNA sequence: TGTGCCAGCAGTGGGTCACAGGGTCGGGGTGAAAAACTGTTTTTT.

A single count supports this clone. The J gene is TRBJ1-2, the V gene TRBV9, with 7 positions matching TRBD1. The germline gives CDR1 SGDLS, CDR2 YYNGEE. The CDR3 has 14 amino acids. With V trimmed by 4 bases and J by 4 bases, 7 bases remained unmatched. CDR3: CASSPHRGRYGYTF. The CDR3 nucleotides are TGTGCCAGCAGCCCACACAGGGGACGCTATGGCTACACCTTC.

The J gene is TRBJ1-1, the V gene TRBV28, with TRBD1 matching 11 bases. The CDR3 loop spans 16 amino acids. The V gene end was trimmed by 5 bases and the J gene end by 1 base; junction bases not matched to a gene: 6. CDR1 is MDHEN and CDR2 is SYDVKM in the germline V gene. In DNA form, the CDR3 reads TGTGCCAGCAGTGAAGGACAGGGGGCTTGGAACACTGAAGCTTTCTTT. It is translated as CASSEGQGAWNTEAFF.